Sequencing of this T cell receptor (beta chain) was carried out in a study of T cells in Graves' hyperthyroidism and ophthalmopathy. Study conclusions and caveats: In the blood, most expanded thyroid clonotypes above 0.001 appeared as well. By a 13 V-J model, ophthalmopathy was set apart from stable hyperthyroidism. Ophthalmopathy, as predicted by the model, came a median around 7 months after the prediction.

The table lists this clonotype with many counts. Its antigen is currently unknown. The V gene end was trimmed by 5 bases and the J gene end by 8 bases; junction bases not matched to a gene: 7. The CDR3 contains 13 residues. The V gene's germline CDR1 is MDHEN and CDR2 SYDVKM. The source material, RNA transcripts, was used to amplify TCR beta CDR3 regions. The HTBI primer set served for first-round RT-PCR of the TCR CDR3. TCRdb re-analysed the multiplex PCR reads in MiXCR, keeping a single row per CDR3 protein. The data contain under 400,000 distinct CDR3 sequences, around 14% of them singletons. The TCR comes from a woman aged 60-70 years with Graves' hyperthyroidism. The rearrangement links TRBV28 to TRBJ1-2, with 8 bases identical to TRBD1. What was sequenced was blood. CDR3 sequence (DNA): TGTGCCAGCAGTCCCGGACAGGGTGGAGGCTACACCTTC. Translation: CASSPGQGGGYTF.